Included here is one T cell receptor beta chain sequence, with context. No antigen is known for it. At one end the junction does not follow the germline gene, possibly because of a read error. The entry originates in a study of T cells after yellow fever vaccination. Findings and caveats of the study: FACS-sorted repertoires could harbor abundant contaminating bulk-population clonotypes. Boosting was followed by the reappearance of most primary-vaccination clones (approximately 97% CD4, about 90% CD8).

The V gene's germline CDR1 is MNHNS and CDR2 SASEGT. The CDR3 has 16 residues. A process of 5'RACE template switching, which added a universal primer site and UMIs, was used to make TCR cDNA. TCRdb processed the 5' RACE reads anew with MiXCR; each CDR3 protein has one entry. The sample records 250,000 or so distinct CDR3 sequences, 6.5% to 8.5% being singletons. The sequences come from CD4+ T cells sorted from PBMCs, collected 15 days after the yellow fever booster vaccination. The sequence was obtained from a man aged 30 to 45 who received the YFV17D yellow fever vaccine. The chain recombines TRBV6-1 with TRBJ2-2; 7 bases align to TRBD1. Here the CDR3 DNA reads TGTGCCAGCAGGACAGGGTCCGAATCAGGCACCGTGGAGCTGTTTTTT. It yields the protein CASRTGSESGTVELFF.